The present T cell receptor beta chain was sequenced within a study of blood T cell repertoires in COVID-19. Looking at the study overall: Sites in the United States, Italy and Spain provided acute and convalescent COVID-19 samples. In each case, the material was cDNA or gDNA derived from T cells, B-cell-depleted T cells, or PBMCs.

The authors' processing: Reference gene primers were amplified, and this amplification served to estimate nucleated cell counts. Data came from immunoSEQ multiplex PCR; TCRdb stores just in-frame clones and leaves some out. V and J calls and clone size follow that table, whereas D and trimming were derived from the DNA. The repertoire holds fewer than 300,000 clones, more than 70% seen once, with 0.9% to 1% in the top ten. This CDR3 is built from 15 residues. The germline gives CDR1 LGHNA, CDR2 YSLEER. The V and J ends lost 2 bases and 2 bases respectively, with 13 bases between them. The sample holds one count of this clone.

The source is a woman between 35 and 50 years old who had recovered from COVID-19. This chain uses TRBV4-3 with TRBJ2-7; tentative D call: TRBD2 (7 bases). What was sequenced was peripheral blood. The CDR3 loop is CASSQPRGRAYEQYV. The DNA for the CDR3 is TGCGCCAGCAGCCAACCTAGGGGGAGGGCCTACGAGCAGTACGTC.